The 23 T cell receptor beta chains below all came from one sample that was sequenced in a study of cytomegalovirus exposure and HLA in healthy donors (dated by TCRdb to about 2017). The library was built by means of the immunoSEQ multiplex PCR assay. The multiplex PCR relied on a mix of 60 forward primers for TCR Vbeta segments and 13 reverse primers for TCR Jbeta segments. What TCRdb holds here is the immuneACCESS table cut down to in-frame rearrangements. Part of the clones is not present; checked against another copy, under half of the missing clones reflect an unresolved V gene, and the others are unexplained. In all, the sample holds 100,000 to 150,000 clones, and approximately 85% of those were seen once. Under 2% of the sample is taken by the ten largest. Input material: PBMCs. These receptors originate from a boy aged 10-17 years in good health and CMV-seronegative.

V and J are TRBV12-5 and TRBJ1-4; 10 nucleotides line up with TRBD1. The V gene end was trimmed by 0 bases and the J gene end by 0 bases; junction bases not matched to a gene: 13. This CDR3 spans 21 amino acids. Germline-derived CDR1 and CDR2 are LGHNT and FRNRAP. The CDR3 DNA sequence: TGTGCTAGTGGTTTGGTGGGGAAGGGACAGGGGTTCCAACCAACTAATGAAAAACTGTTTTTT. Residues: CASGLVGKGQGFQPTNEKLFF.

Only a few counts were recorded for this clone. This chain links TRBV2 with TRBJ2-2; a possible D gene is TRBD2 (5 bases). Germline V gives CDR1 SNHLY, CDR2 FYNNEI. V dropped 7 bases and J dropped 7 bases, with 7 bases sitting between them. The CDR3 covers 11 residues. Here the CDR3 reads CASNRDGELFF. Written as DNA, the CDR3 is TGTGCCAGCAATCGGGACGGGGAGCTGTTTTTT. Together with reference TRBV2 and TRBJ2-2, the CDR3 gives the full variable domain: EPEVTQTPSHQVTQMGQEVILRCVPISNHLYFYWYRQILGQKVEFLVSFYNNEISEKSEIFDDQFSVERPDGSNFTLKIRSTKLEDSAMYFCASNRDGELFFGEGSRLTVL.

The rearrangement links TRBV7-2 to TRBJ2-7, with 8 bases that match TRBD2. Germline assignment: CDR1 SGHTA and CDR2 FQGNSA. J lost 0 bases, V lost 1 base, and 5 bases had no gene match. This CDR3 is 16 amino acids long. The CDR3 coding sequence is TGTGCCAGCAGCTTAGAGGGTAGCGGGGACTCCTACGAGCAGTACTTC. Its protein product is CASSLEGSGDSYEQYF.

V gene TRBV27 combines with J gene TRBJ2-5, with 10 bases matching TRBD2. The length of the CDR3 is 15 residues. V gave up 7 bases and J gave up 4 bases; unmatched junction bases: 9. Germline assignment: CDR1 MNHEY and CDR2 SMNVEV (reference sequence). CDR3 loop: CASTGTSEGRETQYF. The CDR3 DNA follows: TGTGCCAGCACCGGGACTAGCGAGGGGCGAGAGACCCAGTACTTC.

The J gene is TRBJ2-7, the V gene TRBV7-3, with TRBD2 matching 8 bases. CDR3 length: 13 residues. Per germline, CDR1 SGHTA and CDR2 FQGTGA. V dropped 5 bases and J dropped 7; count of bases not matched to a gene: 7. For the CDR3, the DNA is TGTGCCAGCAGCCCGGGAGGGCCTGGAGAGCAGTACTTC. It specifies CASSPGGPGEQYF.

In this sample, this clone turned up a few times. V is TRBV6-4 and J is TRBJ2-3; TRBD2 aligns across 11 bases. V shed 0 bases and J 4 bases; nucleotides not matched to a gene: 0. Germline values: CDR1 MRHNA, CDR2 SNTAGT. The CDR3 is made up of 15 amino acids. Written as DNA, the CDR3 is TGTGCCAGCAGTGACTCACTAGCGGGAGCAGATACGCAGTATTTT. Amino acid sequence: CASSDSLAGADTQYF.

The chain links TRBV25-1 to TRBJ2-4; D is uncertain. The CDR3 sequence is 13 residues long. CDR1 and CDR2 from the germline V gene are MGHDK and SYGVNS. V was clipped by 2 bases and J by 6 bases, with 8 bases between them. CDR3 nucleotide sequence: TGTGCCAGCAGTGAAGGCAGGCCAAACATTCAGTACTTC. Amino acid sequence: CASSEGRPNIQYF.

CDR3 sequence: CASSTFDSPTYNEQFF. The CDR3 DNA reads as TGTGCCAGCAGCACCTTCGACAGCCCGACCTACAATGAGCAGTTCTTC. This chain connects TRBV5-4 to TRBJ2-1, with a tentative D call TRBD1 (5 bases). Trimming removed 4 bases at V and 2 bases at J, with 16 bases between. The CDR3 length is 16 residues. The germline V gene encodes CDR1 SGHNT and CDR2 YYREEE (reference sequence).

The chain has TRBV30 and TRBJ1-2; D ambiguous. Between the trimmed V and J ends, which lost 0 bases and 4 bases, there was a span of 6 bases. Germline values: CDR1 GTSNPN, CDR2 SVGIG (reference sequence). The CDR3 totals 12 residues. Here the CDR3 DNA reads TGTGCCTGGAGTGTTTCGGGCTATGGCTACACCTTC. It encodes CAWSVSGYGYTF.

The CDR3 protein is CASFRGLRTDTQYF. The DNA for the CDR3 is TGTGCCAGCTTCAGGGGTTTACGGACAGATACGCAGTATTTT. The V and J genes are TRBV5-5 and TRBJ2-3; possible D gene TRBD1, 6 bases. This CDR3 is 14 amino acids long. The germline V gene encodes CDR1 SGHKS and CDR2 YYEKEE (reference sequence). The germline V and J ends were trimmed by 7 bases and 3 bases, with 15 bases remaining between them.

The chain is built from TRBV7-3 and TRBJ2-4; D gene uncertain. The V gene's germline CDR1 is SGHTA and CDR2 FQGTGA. With 5 bases removed from V and 5 bases from J, the gap between germline ends came to 10 bases. The CDR3 contains 13 residues. CDR3 protein: CASSPSHQNIQYF. The DNA of the CDR3 is TGTGCCAGCAGCCCGAGCCACCAAAACATTCAGTACTTC.

The gene calls are TRBV19 and TRBJ2-3; 8 nucleotides agree with TRBD2. The germline V gene has CDR1 LNHDA and CDR2 SQIVND (reference sequence). This CDR3 contains 17 residues. Unmatched junction bases numbered 9, after V lost 0 bases and J lost 4 bases. The CDR3 nucleotides are TGTGCCAGTAGTATAGAGAAAGCGGGAGTGGGAGCAGATACGCAGTATTTT. Its translation: CASSIEKAGVGADTQYF.

This clone turned up a few times. The chain joins TRBV20-1 to TRBJ1-2; D gene uncertain. This CDR3 region has 9 residues. In germline, CDR1 is DFQATT, CDR2 SNEGSKA (reference sequence). Trimming cost V 4 bases and J 8 bases, with 5 bases left between them. For the CDR3, the DNA is TGCAGTGCTACCCCGGGCTACACCTTC. This sequence encodes CSATPGYTF.

This clone has just a few counts. The chain employs TRBV10-1 and TRBJ1-4, with D maybe TRBD1 (6 bases). Germline-derived CDR1 and CDR2 are WNHNN and SYGVQD (reference sequence). V lost 6 bases and J lost 2, with 13 bases in between. This CDR3 has 15 residues. The CDR3 protein is CASRATGSTNEKLFF. Here the CDR3 DNA reads TGCGCCAGCAGGGCTACAGGGAGCACTAATGAAAAACTGTTTTTT.

The chain joins TRBV4-2 to TRBJ1-1; D ambiguous. The CDR3 length is 12 residues. V was trimmed by 0 bases and J by 6 bases, leaving 5 bases between them. CDR1 and CDR2 (germline): LGHNA, YNFKEQ. The CDR3 loop is CASSQDSAEAFF. CDR3 DNA: TGTGCCAGCAGCCAAGACAGTGCTGAAGCTTTCTTT.

The DNA for the CDR3 is TGTGCCAGCAGCCCCGGACAGAACACCGGGGAGCTGTTTTTT. It is translated as CASSPGQNTGELFF. The rearrangement uses TRBV27 and TRBJ2-2; the D gene is possibly TRBD1 (5 bases). The V gene's germline CDR1 is MNHEY and CDR2 SMNVEV (reference sequence). Deletions cut 6 bases from V and 1 base from J, with 9 bases between. This CDR3 is 14 amino acids long.

The V call is TRBV5-1, the J call TRBJ2-2; D unresolved. V dropped 1 base and J dropped 6 bases, with 16 bases sitting between them. This CDR3 spans 16 amino acids. The V gene's germline CDR1 is SGHRS and CDR2 YFSETQ. The CDR3 spells CASSLTITRQSGELFF. The DNA for the CDR3 is TGCGCCAGCAGCTTGACCATCACGAGACAATCCGGGGAGCTGTTTTTT.

This clone was picked up one time. The V and J genes are TRBV7-6 and TRBJ2-3; possibly TRBD2 for D (5 bases). From germline, CDR1 is SGHVS and CDR2 FNYEAQ. This CDR3 region has 15 residues. V was cut by 1 base and J by 2 bases, with 10 bases left in between. CDR3 bases: TGTGCCAGCAGCTTAGGTTCGGGAAACACAGATACGCAGTATTTT. Residues: CASSLGSGNTDTQYF.

The chain uses TRBV5-1 and TRBJ2-2, with D tentatively TRBD2 (6 bases). Trimming took off 0 bases at V and 6 bases at J, with 12 bases between the two ends. The CDR3 is 15 residues long. Germline V CDR1 and CDR2: SGHRS, YFSETQ. DNA of the CDR3: TGCGCCAGCAGCTTGGCCACGGGGGAGGCCGGGGAGCTGTTTTTT. Amino acids: CASSLATGEAGELFF. Combining the CDR3 with reference TRBV5-1 and TRBJ2-2 gives the whole variable domain KAGVTQTPRYLIKTRGQQVTLSCSPISGHRSVSWYQQTPGQGLQFLFEYFSETQRNKGNFPGRFSGRQFSNSRSEMNVSTLELGDSALYLCASSLATGEAGELFFGEGSRLTVL.

V gene TRBV6-1 combines with J gene TRBJ1-1; weak D call: TRBD1 (5 bases). This CDR3 comprises 13 residues. Between the trimmed V and J ends, which lost 3 bases and 4 bases, there was a span of 9 bases. In germline, CDR1 is MNHNS, CDR2 SASEGT. The CDR3: CASSDVGGTEAFF. The CDR3 nucleotides are TGTGCCAGCAGTGACGTCGGGGGCACTGAAGCTTTCTTT.

V gene TRBV5-1 combines with J gene TRBJ2-2, with TRBD1 matching over 9 bases. The CDR3 runs 18 residues. Germline values: CDR1 SGHRS, CDR2 YFSETQ. Losses at the gene ends were 2 bases for V and 6 bases for J; bases not matched to a gene: 14. DNA of the CDR3: TGCGCCAGCAGCTTTGGTTATGGAGGACAGGGGAGGTCCGGGGAGCTGTTTTTT. Residues: CASSFGYGGQGRSGELFF.

The V gene is TRBV7-2, the J gene TRBJ2-5, with D possibly being TRBD2 (5 bases). Per germline, CDR1 SGHTA and CDR2 FQGNSA. Trimming left V 2 bases short and J 2 bases short, with 12 bases between. The CDR3 covers 15 residues. CDR3 protein: CASSLQSGTQETQYF. CDR3 nucleotides: TGTGCCAGCAGCTTACAAAGCGGCACTCAAGAGACCCAGTACTTC.

The V and J genes are TRBV5-4 and TRBJ1-1, with 8 nucleotides matching TRBD1. V dropped 4 bases and J dropped 5; count of bases not matched to a gene: 4. There are 13 residues in the CDR3. From germline, CDR1 is SGHNT and CDR2 YYREEE (reference sequence). In nucleotides, the CDR3 is TGTGCCAGCAGCGACAGGGGTGGAACTGAAGCTTTCTTT. Translating gives CASSDRGGTEAFF. The full variable domain, completed using reference TRBV5-4 and TRBJ1-1, is ETGVTQSPTHLIKTRGQQVTLRCSSQSGHNTVSWYQQALGQGPQFIFQYYREEENGRGNFPPRFSGLQFPNYSSELNVNALELDDSALYLCASSDRGGTEAFFGQGTRLTVV.